The 20 T cell receptor beta chains below all came from one sample that was sequenced in a study of control samples from healthy donors and cancer patients. The data were produced by immunoSEQ multiplex PCR, yet TCRdb's version contains in-frame clones alone and is incomplete. Altogether just over 80,000 clones are present, about nine tenths being singletons, with the ten largest covering 5.5% to 7%. The specimen sequenced was blood. These receptors were taken from a man in his fifties or sixties in good health.

In its sample, this clone was seen a few times. The CDR3 reads CASSQDKGDLNIQYF. CDR3 DNA sequence: TGTGCCAGCAGCCAAGATAAGGGGGACCTAAACATTCAGTACTTC. The chain links TRBV3-1 (or the pseudogene TRBV3-2) to TRBJ2-4; D possibly corresponds to TRBD1 (6 bases). V was trimmed by 0 bases and J by 6 bases, leaving 12 bases between them. The CDR3 is 15 amino acids. CDR1 LGHDT and CDR2 YNNKEL come from the germline V gene (reference sequence).

This clone was counted once. This chain connects TRBV10-3 to TRBJ1-1, with 7 bases identical to TRBD1. Germline V gene data show CDR1 as ENHRY and CDR2 as SYGVKD. The CDR3 contains 13 residues. V lost 10 bases to trimming and J lost 1 base; unmatched junction nucleotides: 6. The CDR3 DNA reads as TGTGCCACCGGTGGGACAGAGAACACTGAAGCTTTCTTT. Translating it yields CATGGTENTEAFF.

The chain combines TRBV19 with TRBJ1-4; perhaps TRBD1 as D (5 bases). Germline assignment: CDR1 LNHDA and CDR2 SQIVND (reference sequence). V gave up 5 bases and J gave up 4 bases, with 17 bases separating them. The CDR3 runs to 16 residues. CDR3 protein: CASSRGSLLDNEKLFF. DNA of the CDR3: TGTGCCAGTAGTCGGGGCAGCCTCCTTGATAATGAAAAACTGTTTTTT. Based on the CDR3 plus reference TRBV19 and TRBJ1-4, the full variable domain is DGGITQSPKYLFRKEGQNVTLSCEQNLNHDAMYWYRQDPGQGLRLIYYSQIVNDFQKGDIAEGYSVSREKKESFPLTVTSAQKNPTAFYLCASSRGSLLDNEKLFFGSGTQLSVL.

The rearrangement links TRBV5-1 to TRBJ1-1, with 7 bases lining up with TRBD1. V lost 2 bases to trimming and J lost 2 bases; unmatched junction nucleotides: 3. This CDR3 is 14 amino acids long. In germline, CDR1 is SGHRS, CDR2 YFSETQ. CDR3 coding DNA: TGCGCCAGCAGCTTTCAGGGGGACAACACTGAAGCTTTCTTT. It yields the protein CASSFQGDNTEAFF.

The genes are TRBV5-5 and TRBJ2-5; 10 bases agree with TRBD2. J lost 2 bases, V lost 0 bases, and 4 bases had no gene match. Germline V gene sequence: CDR1 SGHKS, CDR2 YYEKEE (reference sequence). The CDR3 is made up of 16 amino acids. CDR3 amino acids: CASSLGLAGGQETQYF. The CDR3 DNA reads as TGTGCCAGCAGCTTGGGTTTAGCGGGGGGTCAAGAGACCCAGTACTTC.

This clone was recorded a few times. The chain employs TRBV13 and TRBJ1-2; D is unclear. Germline V gene lookup returns CDR1 PRHDT and CDR2 FYEKMQ (reference sequence). The CDR3 consists of 15 residues. Trimming shortened V by 5 bases and J by 0 bases, and 13 bases separated the two germline ends. CDR3 DNA sequence: TGTGCCAGCAGCAGGACCGGGTCTTCTAACTATGGCTACACCTTC. The encoded protein is CASSRTGSSNYGYTF.

The V gene is TRBV5-8, the J gene TRBJ1-6; D is possibly TRBD1 (6 bases). Germline values: CDR1 SGHTS, CDR2 YDEGEE. Trimming cost V 4 bases and J 7 bases, with 18 bases left between them. The CDR3 covers 16 residues. The CDR3 coding sequence is TGTGCCAGCAGCAGTTCCTGGGGGGCAGCGAATTCACCCCTCCACTTT. Its protein product is CASSSSWGAANSPLHF.

The chain combines TRBV6-4 with TRBJ2-7; D remains unclear. There are 11 residues in the CDR3. In germline, CDR1 is MRHNA, CDR2 SNTAGT. The V end was cut by 2 bases, the J end by 6 bases, with 5 bases between. The CDR3 reads CASSDGREQYF. The CDR3 nucleotides are TGTGCCAGCAGTGACGGGCGCGAGCAGTACTTC.

The CDR3 nucleotides are TGCAGTGCCCTTTACACTGAAGCTTTCTTT. This sequence encodes CSALYTEAFF. V gene TRBV20-1 combines with J gene TRBJ1-1; D gene unclear. Germline-derived CDR1 and CDR2 are DFQATT and SNEGSKA (reference sequence). The CDR3 is made up of 10 amino acids. V was cut by 6 bases and J by 3 bases, with 5 bases left in between.

The chain combines TRBV19 with TRBJ1-1; D is perhaps TRBD1 (5 bases). The CDR3 contains 14 residues. Germline V gene lookup returns CDR1 LNHDA and CDR2 SQIVND (reference sequence). V lost 5 bases and J 1 base, leaving 11 bases between the germline ends. CDR3 sequence (DNA): TGTGCCAGTAGTCGGGGACGGGGGAACACTGAAGCTTTCTTT. Protein sequence: CASSRGRGNTEAFF.

The chain carries TRBV27 and TRBJ2-5; 11 bases align to TRBD2. CDR3 length: 14 residues. J was trimmed by 7 bases and V by 4 bases; bases with no gene match: 5. Per germline, CDR1 MNHEY and CDR2 SMNVEV (reference sequence). This chain's CDR3 is CASSSSGGRGTQYF. The CDR3 nucleotides are TGTGCCAGCAGTTCTAGCGGGGGGAGGGGGACCCAGTACTTC.

The chain employs TRBV7-9 and TRBJ2-1, with 10 positions matching TRBD1. CDR1 and CDR2 from the germline V gene are SEHNR and FQNEAQ (reference sequence). The CDR3 totals 16 residues. V lost 5 bases, J lost 8 bases, and 12 bases stayed unmatched. The CDR3 nucleotides read TGTGCCAGCAGCCCCTACGGACAGGGGGGGTCGGATGAGCAGTTCTTC. It specifies CASSPYGQGGSDEQFF. Full variable domain (remainder filled in from reference TRBV7-9 and TRBJ2-1): DTGVSQNPRHKITKRGQNVTFRCDPISEHNRLYWYRQTLGQGPEFLTYFQNEAQLEKSRLLSDRFSAERPKGSFSTLEIQRTEQGDSAMYLCASSPYGQGGSDEQFFGPGTRLTVL.

The chain joins TRBV6-5 to TRBJ2-3; D gene ambiguous. The CDR3 has 15 amino acids. The V gene lost 6 bases and the J gene lost 2 bases, with 15 bases spanning the gap. Germline CDR1 reads MNHEY; CDR2 reads SVGAGI. The CDR3 region has the DNA TGTGCCAGCAGCCCAACGGACGGCTACACAGATACGCAGTATTTT. Translation gives CASSPTDGYTDTQYF.

This clone has just one count. The chain recombines TRBV27 with TRBJ1-1; no firm D call. CDR1 MNHEY and CDR2 SMNVEV come from the germline V gene (reference sequence). CDR3 length: 13 residues. Trimming removed 2 bases from V and 4 bases from J, with 8 bases in between. This CDR3 reads CASSLAQRTEAFF. The CDR3 region has the DNA TGTGCCAGCAGTTTAGCGCAGCGCACTGAAGCTTTCTTT.

The J gene is TRBJ2-7, the V gene TRBV24-1; a possible D gene is TRBD1 (6 bases). The ends were cut back, 1 base at V and 6 bases at J, with 15 bases in the middle. There are 15 residues in the CDR3. CDR1 and CDR2 from the germline V gene are KGHDR and SFDVKD. CDR3 nucleotides: TGTGCCACCAGTGATTTAGACAGGACCCCAGCCGAGCAGTACTTC. Its protein product is CATSDLDRTPAEQYF.

The chain joins TRBV20-1 to TRBJ1-1; the D is unclear. The CDR3 length is 13 residues. The germline CDR1 and CDR2 sequences are DFQATT and SNEGSKA (reference sequence). The ends were cut back, 3 bases at V and 1 base at J, with 9 bases in the middle. In DNA, the CDR3 is TGCAGTGCTAGTCCCGGCAGGAACACTGAAGCTTTCTTT. It translates to CSASPGRNTEAFF.

This chain's CDR3 is CASIYSSGANVLTF. CDR3 bases: TGTGCCAGCATCTACAGCTCTGGGGCCAACGTCCTGACTTTC. V and J are TRBV6-5 and TRBJ2-6; no clear D. The CDR3 runs to 14 residues. Between the trimmed V and J ends, which lost 7 bases and 0 bases, there was a span of 7 bases. CDR1 MNHEY and CDR2 SVGAGI come from the germline V gene.

This chain joins TRBV6-5 and TRBJ1-1; weak D call: TRBD1 (5 bases). The V and J ends lost 7 bases and 11 bases respectively, with 23 bases between them. The germline V gene encodes CDR1 MNHEY and CDR2 SVGAGI. This CDR3 has 14 residues. This chain's CDR3 is CASIKLNIRVEAFF. CDR3 in DNA: TGTGCCAGCATCAAACTAAATATCAGGGTGGAGGCTTTCTTT.

The chain couples TRBV3-1 (or the pseudogene TRBV3-2) to TRBJ2-2; D ambiguous. V lost 1 base and J 8 bases, leaving 8 bases between the germline ends. The CDR3 covers 13 residues. Germline loops: CDR1 LGHDT, CDR2 YNNKEL (reference sequence). In DNA form, the CDR3 reads TGTGCCAGCAGCCAAGGTCCCGCGGGGGAGCTGTTTTTT. Translating gives CASSQGPAGELFF.

The genes are TRBV12-5 and TRBJ1-1; D is perhaps TRBD1 (6 bases). Between the trimmed V and J ends, which lost 0 bases and 3 bases, there was a span of 14 bases. This CDR3 contains 16 residues. The germline V gene encodes CDR1 LGHNT and CDR2 FRNRAP. CDR3 DNA sequence: TGTGCTAGTGGTTTGGTAGTAGGCAGGGGAGACACTGAAGCTTTCTTT. Encoded protein: CASGLVVGRGDTEAFF.